This TCR beta chain was obtained from a study of blood T cell repertoires in COVID-19. As for the study in general: Donors in the United States, Italy and Spain gave samples during acute or convalescent COVID-19. T cells, B-cell-depleted T cells, or PBMCs supplied cDNA or gDNA.

V shed 5 bases and J shed 2 bases, with 13 bases lying between them. Per the germline V gene, CDR1 is LNHDA and CDR2 is SQIVND (reference sequence). The CDR3 runs 16 residues. Original analysis: Reference gene primer amplification yielded estimated nucleated cell counts. The protocol was immunoSEQ multiplex PCR, while the TCRdb copy is restricted to in-frame clones and leaves out a portion. That table gives V, J and clone size, and the DNA gave D and trimming. The sample carries about 210,000 clones, roughly nine tenths recorded once. The sample comprised peripheral blood. The chain employs TRBV19 and TRBJ2-6; D may be TRBD1 (7 bases). This sequence originates from a man between 65 and 85 years old with acute or convalescent COVID-19. CDR3 bases: TGTGCCAGTAGTCCAGGGGGGAGAGCTGGGGCCAACGTCCTGACTTTC. Protein sequence: CASSPGGRAGANVLTF.